A single sample gave rise to the 18 T cell receptor beta chains below, sequenced in a study of T cells in Graves' hyperthyroidism and ophthalmopathy. From RNA transcripts, TCR beta CDR3 regions were amplified. HTBI primers were used for first-round RT-PCR of the TCR CDR3. TCRdb passed the multiplex PCR reads through MiXCR, listing each CDR3 protein once. This table has hundreds of thousands of distinct CDR3 sequences, approximately 15% appearing once. Sequenced: blood. Every receptor here comes from a woman under 30 with Graves' hyperthyroidism.

This clonotype has a count of ten or more. The chain couples TRBV12-3 or TRBV12-4 to TRBJ2-7; a possible D gene is TRBD1 (6 bases). The CDR3 totals 13 residues. V was pared by 5 bases and J by 3 bases, with 11 bases between. Written as DNA, the CDR3 is TGTGCCAGCAGTCCAGGGGTCCGCTACGAGCAGTACTTC. Protein: CASSPGVRYEQYF.

Written as DNA, the CDR3 is TGTGCCAGCAGGTCCGGGACTAGCGGGGGTGATGAGCAGTTCTTC. This codes for CASRSGTSGGDEQFF. This sequence joins TRBV28 and TRBJ2-1; 14 bases agree with TRBD2. The CDR3 loop spans 15 amino acids. J was trimmed by 8 bases and V by 6 bases; bases with no gene match: 6. Germline V gene data show CDR1 as MDHEN and CDR2 as SYDVKM. Complete variable domain (other parts from reference TRBV28 and TRBJ2-1): DVKVTQSSRYLVKRTGEKVFLECVQDMDHENMFWYRQDPGLGLRLIYFSYDVKMKEKGDIPEGYSVSREKKERFSLILESASTNQTSMYLCASRSGTSGGDEQFFGPGTRLTVL.

This clonotype was seen at least ten times. The V call is TRBV28, the J call TRBJ1-5; 9 bases align to TRBD1. CDR1 and CDR2 from the germline V gene are MDHEN and SYDVKM. V was pared by 5 bases and J by 2 bases, with 4 bases of the junction left unmatched. The CDR3 is 15 amino acids. CDR3 sequence (DNA): TGTGCCAGCAGTCTTACAGGGGGCGGCAATCAGCCCCAGCATTTT. Its translation: CASSLTGGGNQPQHF.

Many counts were recorded for this clonotype. Here the CDR3 reads CASSLFTSGGMNEQFF. The CDR3 nucleotides read TGTGCCAGCAGCCTTTTTACTAGCGGAGGAATGAATGAGCAGTTCTTC. The chain joins TRBV4-2 to TRBJ2-1, with 8 bases fitting TRBD2. The germline V gene has CDR1 LGHNA and CDR2 YNFKEQ. This CDR3 contains 16 residues. Trimming removed 4 bases from V and 7 bases from J; junction bases left unmatched: 12.

This clonotype was seen a few times. V gene TRBV5-5 combines with J gene TRBJ1-1, with TRBD1 matching 8 bases. In germline, CDR1 is SGHKS, CDR2 YYEKEE (reference sequence). V lost 2 bases and J lost 4; bases outside the gene matches: 4. The CDR3 runs 14 residues. CDR3 residues: CASSFQGAGTEAFF. In DNA, the CDR3 is TGTGCCAGCAGCTTCCAGGGGGCGGGCACTGAAGCTTTCTTT.

In its sample, this clonotype was seen a few times. The chain joins TRBV5-1 to TRBJ2-5; weak D call: TRBD1 (6 bases). In germline, CDR1 is SGHRS, CDR2 YFSETQ. V lost 2 bases, J lost 5 bases, and 25 bases lay in between. CDR3 length: 18 residues. The DNA for the CDR3 is TGCGCCAGCAGCTTCCGACCGTCAGGGGACCTCTTCCGGGAGACCCAGTACTTC. This gives the protein CASSFRPSGDLFRETQYF.

This clonotype was seen a single time. The chain employs TRBV20-1 and TRBJ2-5; 11 bases align to TRBD2. The length of the CDR3 is 14 residues. Germline V gene data show CDR1 as DFQATT and CDR2 as SNEGSKA (reference sequence). J gave up 7 bases and V 1 base, and 5 bases lay outside the gene matches. CDR3 region: CSARVAGGPGTQYF. In DNA, the CDR3 is TGCAGTGCTAGAGTAGCGGGAGGGCCGGGGACCCAGTACTTC.

There are a few counts of this clonotype. The gene calls are TRBV11-2 and TRBJ2-6; maybe TRBD1 (6 bases). This CDR3 is built from 16 residues. V dropped 0 bases and J dropped 2 bases, with 8 bases sitting between them. Germline CDR1 is SGHAT and CDR2 is FQNNGV. CDR3 protein: CASSLDPGAGANVLTF. CDR3 nucleotides: TGTGCCAGCAGCTTAGACCCAGGGGCTGGGGCCAACGTCCTGACTTTC. Supplemented by reference TRBV11-2 and TRBJ2-6, the full variable domain reads EAGVAQSPRYKIIEKRQSVAFWCNPISGHATLYWYQQILGQGPKLLIQFQNNGVVDDSQLPKDRFSAERLKGVDSTLKIQPAKLEDSAVYLCASSLDPGAGANVLTFGAGSRLTVL.

The rearrangement links TRBV20-1 to TRBJ1-2; D is ambiguous. CDR3 length equals 13 residues. CDR1 DFQATT and CDR2 SNEGSKA come from the germline V gene (reference sequence). Deletions cut 0 bases from V and 8 bases from J, with 13 bases between. The CDR3 protein is CSARDLGSWGYTF. For the CDR3, the DNA is TGCAGTGCTAGAGATCTTGGGAGTTGGGGCTACACCTTC.

This clonotype was counted only a few times. This CDR3 reads CSARDRGPKKLSSNQPQHF. In nucleotides, the CDR3 is TGCAGTGCTAGAGATCGCGGACCTAAGAAGCTGTCAAGCAATCAGCCCCAGCATTTT. V is TRBV20-1 and J is TRBJ1-5; D gene uncertain. There are 19 residues in the CDR3. Trimming took off 0 bases at V and 1 base at J, with 22 bases between the two ends. The V gene's germline CDR1 is DFQATT and CDR2 SNEGSKA (reference sequence).

The chain couples TRBV7-2 to TRBJ2-7, with 13 bases identical to TRBD2. The V segment lost 4 bases and the J segment 4 bases; nucleotides outside the gene matches: 7. The V gene's germline CDR1 is SGHTA and CDR2 FQGNSA. This CDR3 is built from 16 residues. CDR3 sequence: CASSSAGLAGPYEQYF. The CDR3 bases are TGTGCCAGCAGCTCGGCGGGACTAGCGGGGCCTTACGAGCAGTACTTC.

This clonotype showed up many times. The rearrangement joins TRBV3-1 to TRBJ1-1; D not resolved. Trimming removed 0 bases from V and 6 bases from J, with 17 bases in between. Germline CDR1 is LGHDT and CDR2 is YNNKEL (reference sequence). This CDR3 comprises 16 residues. The CDR3 sequence is CASSQEGFRRWPEAFF. The CDR3 nucleotides read TGTGCCAGCAGCCAAGAGGGGTTCCGGAGATGGCCTGAAGCTTTCTTT.

This clonotype has at least ten counts. The rearrangement links TRBV12-3 or TRBV12-4 to TRBJ2-7; no reliable D call. The CDR3 runs to 14 residues. V lost 3 bases, J lost 2 bases, and 11 bases lay in between. The CDR3 bases are TGTGCCAGCAGTTTTGGCGGCGTGACCTACGAGCAGTACTTC. Its protein is CASSFGGVTYEQYF.

The chain carries TRBV28 and TRBJ1-2, with a tentative D call TRBD1 (5 bases). The CDR3 totals 14 residues. CDR1 is MDHEN and CDR2 is SYDVKM in the germline V gene. V dropped 6 bases and J dropped 8 bases, with 19 bases sitting between them. As DNA, the CDR3 is TGTGCCAGCAGCTCCGGGACGGTCAACTTCGGCTACACCTTC. It codes for CASSSGTVNFGYTF.

This clonotype was observed at least ten times. This chain links TRBV2 with TRBJ2-7, with D possibly TRBD1 on 5 matching bases. Trimming shortened V by 10 bases and J by 5 bases, and 15 bases separated the two germline ends. This CDR3 region has 12 residues. Germline V CDR1 and CDR2: SNHLY, FYNNEI. In DNA, the CDR3 is TGTGCCACCAAGACAAGGGGCAACGAGCAGTACTTC. This translates into CATKTRGNEQYF.

This clonotype was counted at least ten times. The chain has TRBV24-1 and TRBJ2-1, with 11 nucleotides matching TRBD2. The CDR3 extends over 20 amino acids. The V and J ends lost 3 bases and 0 bases, in that order; junction bases with no gene match: 12. Germline values: CDR1 KGHDR, CDR2 SFDVKD. The DNA for the CDR3 is TGTGCCACCAGTGATGTCCCCGGGACTAGCGGCCTGAGCTCCTACAATGAGCAGTTCTTC. Protein: CATSDVPGTSGLSSYNEQFF.

This clonotype was counted ten times or more. V gene TRBV27 combines with J gene TRBJ2-7; D tentatively reads TRBD1 or TRBD2 (5 bases each). The CDR3 runs to 14 residues. Germline CDR1 reads MNHEY; CDR2 reads SMNVEV (reference sequence). The V end was cut by 6 bases, the J end by 6 bases, with 18 bases between. The CDR3 DNA sequence: TGTGCCAGCAGGGGGCAGGGACCGTTGAGCGAGCAGTACTTC. Translation: CASRGQGPLSEQYF.

This rearrangement joins TRBV11-2 to TRBJ2-1; perhaps TRBD2 as D (5 bases). The CDR3 runs 15 residues. The V and J ends lost 6 bases and 2 bases respectively, with 14 bases between them. Germline V gene data show CDR1 as SGHAT and CDR2 as FQNNGV. The CDR3 sequence: CASSSEAGTYNEQFF. CDR3 DNA sequence: TGTGCCAGCAGTTCTGAGGCCGGGACCTACAATGAGCAGTTCTTC.